Listed here is a single T cell receptor beta chain. The antigen it recognizes is unknown. Nothing much larger sits one base from this clone, and base qualities are not available. Using immunoSEQ, frozen genomic DNA was subjected to high-throughput TCRbeta CDR3 sequencing, a process that included PCR amplification, mapping, bias correction and internal controls. The authors' pipeline ran thus. Only productive rearrangements were retained, and each unique TCRbeta sequence was defined by its CDR3 nucleotide sequence together with its V and J gene. A sequence counted as donor-reactive only if the sequence showed at least 5-fold expansion in CFSE-low cells compared with unstimulated pre-transplant cells and had a frequency of at least 0.01%. To ensure at least 90% detection power, minimum frequency thresholds were set for each subject based on that subject's lowest-template unstimulated sample. Jensen-Shannon divergence between the top 1000 TCRbeta sequences post- versus pre-transplant served as the measure of repertoire turnover. Changes in detection of donor-reactive sequences were tested with two-sided Fisher's exact tests. In TCRdb, the immuneACCESS table is reduced to in-frame sequences with V and J assigned. These tables do not hold every clone; where another copy was compared, an unresolved V gene accounts for under half, and the others remain unexplained. Clone size and V and J calls were adopted from that table, with D and trimming inferred from the DNA. A total of about 76,000 clones appear in this sample, 70% to 90% of them only once. Roughly 2.8% of the sample goes to the ten largest clones.

Taken from cysteine to phenylalanine, the CDR3 has 15 residues. Of all the DNA, just the CDR3 is kept, 45 bases in frame from base 1. From the germline V gene, CDR1 is SNHLY and CDR2 is FYNNEI. Trimming at the junction amounts to 4 bases on V and 5 bases on J, and the germline ends lie 16 bases apart. The data were taken from a study of T cell clones after liver transplantation (dated by TCRdb to the late 2010s). With respect to the entire study: The samples were obtained from ITN030ST, a randomized trial that attempted immunosuppression withdrawal within 2 years after liver transplantation. Donor-reactive T cell clones were identified by TCRbeta sequencing after a pre-transplant mixed lymphocyte reaction and then tracked in post-transplant blood. Subjects received no induction therapy and standard immunosuppression until randomization at 12-24 months post-transplant. As an antigen-independent comparator for the donor-reactive sequences, third party-reactive TCRbeta sequences from pre-transplant MLRs were identified as well. Tolerance meant complete immunosuppression withdrawal for at least one year without liver enzymes rising beyond twice the upper limit of normal. Three of the eight recipients were HCV-positive; the others were transplanted for non-autoimmune, non-viral indications. The study cohort included 8 liver transplant recipients, of whom 3 were classified as tolerant and 5 as non-tolerant. Blood samples were collected pre-transplant, then pre-randomization ahead of withdrawal, and finally post-randomization once withdrawal had either been completed or failed.

Points the paper makes about the study in general: Because allograft tissue specimens were not available, migration of donor-reactive T cells into the graft, rather than deletion, may have occurred. Conclusions were preliminary, limited by small, heterogeneous patient numbers and non-standardized post-transplant time points. Donor-reactive sequences declined more than third party-reactive ones, suggesting partial antigen-specific deletion unrelated to withdrawal success. Circulating donor-reactive CD4 TCRbeta sequences fell significantly post-transplant in most of the 8 subjects, irrespective of tolerance or HCV status. Once repertoire turnover was taken into account, donor-reactive detection showed a significant reduction for CD4 in 7 of 8 subjects and for CD8 in 8 of 8. In two subjects, low numbers of available donor cells limited the measurable donor-reactive repertoire.

Unstimulated PBMCs, after thawing, were stained for CD3, CD4 and CD8 and then FACS-sorted into CD3+CD4+ and CD3+CD8+ populations. Randomization to immunosuppression withdrawal applied to every one of the 8 studied subjects. The Qiagen DNeasy Blood and Tissue Kit was used for genomic DNA isolation. In this chain, TRBV2 is recombined with TRBJ2-3; the D gene cannot be resolved reliably. Source: CD4+ T cells from blood, taken at the 22-month timepoint. The receptor's source is a human patient who received a liver transplant. After transplantation, some T cells may belong to the graft donor instead of the recipient. The CDR3 protein sequence reads: CASSVARATRDTQYF. The DNA is as follows: TGTGCCAGCAGTGTCGCTAGAGCGACGCGAGATACGCAGTATTTT.